This TCR beta chain was captured by sequencing in a study of OX40 agonist ivuxolimab in advanced cancers. About the study: As their treatment, patients were administered ivuxolimab, an agonistic anti-OX40 (CD134) antibody.

The length of the CDR3 is 14 residues. Looked up from germline, CDR1 is SGHVS and CDR2 is FQNEAQ. V lost 1 base and J lost 2, with 6 bases in between. The cohort excluded patients with autoimmune disease history or systemic immunosuppression. Profiling relied on immunoSEQ multiplex PCR, and the TCRdb table lists in-frame clones only, not all of them. The data hold about 35,000 clones, with around 93% observed a single time. The specimen comprised CD4+ or CD8+ T cells sorted from blood, sampled in a trial of the OX40 agonist ivuxolimab. The V call is TRBV7-8, the J call TRBJ2-1; D not resolved. The source of this sequence is an adult with an advanced solid tumor such as melanoma, head and neck, liver or kidney cancer. In nucleotides, the CDR3 is TGTGCCAGCAGCTTAGTAGGGACCTACAATGAGCAGTTCTTC. Amino acid sequence: CASSLVGTYNEQFF.